Given below is one T cell receptor (beta chain) in context. This record comes from a study of blood T cell repertoires in COVID-19. Background on the study: Samples taken during acute and convalescent COVID-19 were collected in the United States, Italy and Spain. T cells, B-cell-depleted T cells, or PBMCs provided the cDNA or gDNA that served as material.

The CDR3 is 14 amino acids. The germline gives CDR1 SEHNR, CDR2 FQNEAQ (reference sequence). Trimming took 2 bases from V and 5 from J, leaving 9 bases between them. Under the authors' procedure: Reference gene primer amplification in the assay estimated nucleated cell counts. Clones were read by immunoSEQ multiplex PCR, and TCRdb kept only the in-frame ones, dropping some. The V and J calls and clone size were taken over from that table, and D and trimming were inferred from the DNA. The sample yields approximately 99,000 clones, about 82% seen once. This clonotype was obtained from a woman between 55 and 75 years old in a cohort sampled during active or convalescent COVID-19. The specimen sequenced was peripheral blood. This sequence joins TRBV7-9 and TRBJ1-4, with unresolved D. The CDR3 loop is CASSLIQPNEKLFF. CDR3 DNA sequence: TGTGCCAGCAGCTTAATACAGCCCAATGAAAAACTGTTTTTT.